This paragraph reports one TCR beta chain. Antigen unknown. These data belong to a study of cytomegalovirus exposure and HLA in healthy donors. Overall study results and limits: The classifier reportedly diagnosed cytomegalovirus status with high sensitivity and specificity. Later analysis identified a missense DCLRE1C variant that was linked to TCR beta V- and J-gene trimming. A highly shared variant cluster was judged a likely technical artifact. Across all donors, roughly uniform sequencing depth was an assumption of the presence/absence analyses.

The PCR used 60 Vbeta and 13 Jbeta primers. Data came from immunoSEQ multiplex PCR; TCRdb stores just in-frame clones and leaves some out. This sample yields around 160,000 clones, of which around 73% are seen a single time; 1.4% belongs to the top ten. V trimming: 0 bases; J trimming: 6 bases; junction bases outside the gene matches: 8. Germline values: CDR1 SGDLS, CDR2 YYNGEE. This CDR3 has 15 residues. The receptor was derived from a male donor in good health and CMV-seronegative. The sample was PBMCs. The genes are TRBV9 and TRBJ2-5; 7 bases agree with TRBD2. The CDR3 reads CASSVGGGSVKTQYF. CDR3 nucleotide sequence: TGTGCCAGCAGCGTAGGCGGGGGTTCGGTAAAGACCCAGTACTTC.